The sequence of this TCR beta chain was determined in a study of long-term antiretroviral therapy in people with HIV. Turning to the study itself: The immediate-ART recommendation dates to 2015, and the earliest samples predate it by about a decade.

Runs used v3.0 of the immunoSEQ assay and were done at survey level. Libraries were prepared by immunoSEQ multiplex PCR; TCRdb keeps only in-frame clonotypes and omits some of them. The profile shows 25,000 to 30,000 clones, roughly 80% of them singletons. Sampling of each donor yielded at least one pre-ART PBMC sample and at least two post-ART PBMC samples. Germline CDR1 is LGHNA and CDR2 is YNFKEQ. With 4 bases removed from V and 2 bases from J, the gap between germline ends came to 12 bases. The CDR3 covers 14 residues. General study points: Older ART regimens may have been in use when blood was drawn between the mid-2000s and the late 2010s.

This clone came up a few times. Its specificity is unknown. The chain joins TRBV4-2 to TRBJ2-7; D is undetermined. Sequenced here: unsorted PBMCs, sampled 3 years after starting antiretroviral therapy. The TCR comes from a man aged 40-49 years with HIV. CDR3 loop: CASSPRVPAYEQYF. The DNA of the CDR3 is TGTGCCAGCAGCCCCCGGGTTCCAGCCTACGAGCAGTACTTC.